The 17 T cell receptor beta chains given below trace back to one sample, sequenced in a study of cytomegalovirus exposure and HLA in healthy donors. The primer mix had 60 Vbeta and 13 Jbeta primers. Data came from immunoSEQ multiplex PCR; TCRdb stores just in-frame clones and leaves some out. This sample yields about 110,000 clones, of which 65% to 85% are seen a single time; about 6.6% belongs to the top ten. The sample taken for sequencing was PBMCs. These receptors originate from a man younger than 45 in good health and CMV-seropositive.

The V call is TRBV18, the J call TRBJ2-5; D is unclear. V was pared by 3 bases and J by 1 base, with 15 bases between. The CDR3 is 16 residues long. CDR1 and CDR2 from the germline V gene are KGHSH and LQKENI. Here the CDR3 reads CASSPYKGRSQETQYF. CDR3 coding DNA: TGTGCCAGCTCACCCTACAAAGGTCGGAGCCAAGAGACCCAGTACTTC.

This clone qualifies as medium-sized (0.01 to 0.1%). The chain couples TRBV6-1 to TRBJ1-1; tentatively, D is TRBD1 (6 bases). V was cut by 6 bases and J by 0 bases, with 14 bases left in between. CDR1 and CDR2 (germline): MNHNS, SASEGT. The CDR3 runs 15 residues. CDR3 DNA sequence: TGTGCCAGCAGGTCCCAGGGGAGAGTGAACACTGAAGCTTTCTTT. Amino acid sequence: CASRSQGRVNTEAFF.

CDR3 coding DNA: TGTGCCAGCAGCCAAGATCGTTCGGGGACAGTGGCCGGAAAACTGTTTTTT. It specifies CASSQDRSGTVAGKLFF. The chain is built from TRBV14 and TRBJ1-4, with 7 bases fitting TRBD1. Trimming cost V 0 bases and J 10 bases; bases outside gene matches: 14. Germline loops: CDR1 SGHDN, CDR2 FVKESK. The length of the CDR3 is 17 residues.

Only a few counts were recorded for this clone. The rearrangement joins TRBV7-8 to TRBJ2-7; TRBD2 might be the D (5 bases). There are 13 residues in the CDR3. The germline V gene encodes CDR1 SGHVS and CDR2 FQNEAQ. Trimming shortened V by 1 base and J by 6 bases, and 10 bases separated the two germline ends. CDR3 region: CASSLDWESEQYF. CDR3 coding DNA: TGTGCCAGCAGCTTAGATTGGGAGTCCGAGCAGTACTTC.

This rearrangement joins TRBV2 to TRBJ1-6, with a possible D match to TRBD1 (5 bases). V lost 3 bases, J lost 7 bases, and 16 bases lay in between. CDR1 is SNHLY and CDR2 is FYNNEI in the germline V gene. The CDR3 runs to 16 residues. CDR3 region: CASSETAQGWNSPLHF. The CDR3 nucleotides read TGTGCCAGCAGTGAGACGGCTCAGGGATGGAATTCACCCCTCCACTTT.

The chain couples TRBV19 to TRBJ2-4, with TRBD2 identical over 15 bases. Germline lookup yields CDR1 LNHDA and CDR2 SQIVND (reference sequence). J lost 1 base, V lost 4 bases, and 8 bases had no gene match. CDR3 size: 19 residues. CDR3 sequence: CASSTRTSGGALAKNIQYF. In nucleotides, the CDR3 is TGTGCCAGTAGTACTCGGACTAGCGGGGGGGCCCTGGCCAAAAACATTCAGTACTTC.

Points on this clone: Other DNA variants within this sample encode the same CDR3. This chain links TRBV19 with TRBJ2-1; 7 bases match TRBD2. The length of the CDR3 is 15 residues. J gave up 5 bases and V 6 bases, and 10 bases lay outside the gene matches. CDR1 LNHDA and CDR2 SQIVND come from the germline V gene (reference sequence). In nucleotides, the CDR3 is TGTGCCAGTAGGCCTTATCGTGGGGGGGACAATGAGCAGTTCTTC. Its translation is CASRPYRGGDNEQFF.

This chain joins TRBV25-1 and TRBJ2-5, with TRBD1 matching over 10 bases. CDR1 and CDR2 (germline): MGHDK, SYGVNS. This CDR3 is built from 16 residues. Trimming removed 3 bases from V and 6 bases from J; junction bases left unmatched: 10. The DNA for the CDR3 is TGTGCCAGCAGTGATCCGGGACAGGGGAGTGTAAAGACCCAGTACTTC. It encodes CASSDPGQGSVKTQYF.

The chain recombines TRBV4-2 with TRBJ1-1; D uncertain. CDR3 size: 15 residues. V was pared by 0 bases and J by 3 bases, with 11 bases between. Germline-derived CDR1 and CDR2 are LGHNA and YNFKEQ. For the CDR3, the DNA is TGTGCCAGCAGCCAAGACCCCCCCCCGGACACTGAAGCTTTCTTT. This encodes CASSQDPPPDTEAFF.

This clone was counted between two and nine times. This chain uses TRBV6-6 with TRBJ2-1; 10 positions agree with TRBD1. The trim removed 2 bases at V and 10 bases at J, leaving 8 bases unmatched. CDR3 size: 15 residues. Looked up from germline, CDR1 is MNHNY and CDR2 is SVGAGI (reference sequence). The CDR3 spells CASSYGGQGEREQFF. As DNA, the CDR3 is TGTGCCAGCAGTTACGGTGGACAGGGGGAACGGGAGCAGTTCTTC.

V usage is TRBV6-1 and J usage is TRBJ1-5; 11 positions agree with TRBD1. Per germline, CDR1 MNHNS and CDR2 SASEGT. This CDR3 is 14 amino acids long. V lost 8 bases and J lost 9; bases outside the gene matches: 9. This chain's CDR3 is CASDGTGGAWPQHF. The CDR3 DNA is TGTGCCAGCGACGGGACAGGGGGTGCGTGGCCCCAGCATTTT.

The rearrangement uses TRBV7-8 and TRBJ2-1, with 9 bases aligning to TRBD2. The CDR3 length is 15 residues. Losses at the gene ends were 5 bases for V and 6 bases for J; bases not matched to a gene: 8. Germline CDR1 is SGHVS and CDR2 is FQNEAQ. The DNA for the CDR3 is TGTGCCAGCAGCCAAGGAGCGGGGGGACTCAATGAGCAGTTCTTC. This sequence encodes CASSQGAGGLNEQFF.

This clone showed up just once. This chain links TRBV2 with TRBJ1-4; 7 bases fit TRBD1. With 5 bases clipped from V and 3 bases from J, the junction kept 6 bases outside the gene matches. There are 15 residues in the CDR3. CDR1 is SNHLY and CDR2 is FYNNEI in the germline V gene. The CDR3 DNA reads as TGTGCCAGCAGTCCCAGGGGGGCAGCTAATGAAAAACTGTTTTTT. Amino acids: CASSPRGAANEKLFF.

V is TRBV18 and J is TRBJ2-5; 10 positions agree with TRBD1. V lost 0 bases and J lost 1; bases outside the gene matches: 5. The CDR3 has 17 amino acids. Germline loops: CDR1 KGHSH, CDR2 LQKENI. As DNA, the CDR3 is TGTGCCAGCTCACCACCTGGGACAGGGGATGTCCAAGAGACCCAGTACTTC. Protein: CASSPPGTGDVQETQYF.

This clone was seen more than once but under ten times. CDR3 nucleotides: TGTGCCTGGAGTATCCCAGAGGAGAACACTGAAGCTTTCTTT. Encoded protein: CAWSIPEENTEAFF. The rearrangement joins TRBV30 to TRBJ1-1; D is unclear. The germline CDR1 and CDR2 sequences are GTSNPN and SVGIG (reference sequence). The CDR3 is 14 residues long. V shed 2 bases and J shed 1 base, with 11 bases lying between them.

This clone was counted a single time. The chain carries TRBV9 and TRBJ1-4, with 7 bases fitting TRBD1. Unmatched junction bases numbered 7, after V lost 4 bases and J lost 4 bases. Germline CDR1 reads SGDLS; CDR2 reads YYNGEE. The CDR3 runs 15 residues. CDR3 bases: TGTGCCAGCAGCCCTAGGGACAGAAATAATGAAAAACTGTTTTTT. This sequence encodes CASSPRDRNNEKLFF.

This clone has only one observation. V is TRBV11-2 and J is TRBJ2-2; 8 nucleotides align to TRBD2. Germline V gives CDR1 SGHAT, CDR2 FQNNGV. V trimming: 4 bases; J trimming: 7 bases; junction bases outside the gene matches: 17. The CDR3 has 18 amino acids. As DNA, the CDR3 is TGTGCCAGCAGCTACCCAACATTTTGGACTAGCAACGGCGGGGAGCTGTTTTTT. Residues: CASSYPTFWTSNGGELFF. The full variable domain, with the rest looked up from reference TRBV11-2 and TRBJ2-2, is EAGVAQSPRYKIIEKRQSVAFWCNPISGHATLYWYQQILGQGPKLLIQFQNNGVVDDSQLPKDRFSAERLKGVDSTLKIQPAKLEDSAVYLCASSYPTFWTSNGGELFFGEGSRLTVL.